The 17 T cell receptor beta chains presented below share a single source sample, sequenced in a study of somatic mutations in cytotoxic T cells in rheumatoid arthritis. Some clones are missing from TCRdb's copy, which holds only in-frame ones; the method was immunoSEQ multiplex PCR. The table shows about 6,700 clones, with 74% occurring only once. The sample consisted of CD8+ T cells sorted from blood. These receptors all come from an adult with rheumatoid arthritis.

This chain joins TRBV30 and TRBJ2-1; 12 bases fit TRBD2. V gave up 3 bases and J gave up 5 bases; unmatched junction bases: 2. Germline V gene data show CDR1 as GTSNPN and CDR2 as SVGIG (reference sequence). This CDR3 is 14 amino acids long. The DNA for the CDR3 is TGTGCCTGGAGGGCTAGCGGGGGGGACAATGAGCAGTTCTTC. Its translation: CAWRASGGDNEQFF.

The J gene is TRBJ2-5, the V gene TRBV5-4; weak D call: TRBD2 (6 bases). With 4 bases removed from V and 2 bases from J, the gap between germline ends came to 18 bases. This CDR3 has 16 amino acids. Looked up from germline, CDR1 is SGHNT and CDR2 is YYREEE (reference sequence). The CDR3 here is CASSPAGSVGQETQYF. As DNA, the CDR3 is TGTGCCAGCAGCCCCGCGGGGAGCGTGGGGCAAGAGACCCAGTACTTC.

The CDR3 reads CASSQVSEASYEQYF. The CDR3 DNA sequence: TGCGCCAGCAGCCAAGTATCAGAGGCATCCTACGAGCAGTACTTC. V gene TRBV4-1 combines with J gene TRBJ2-7; D gene unclear. CDR1 is MGHRA and CDR2 is YSYEKL in the germline V gene. There are 15 residues in the CDR3. The V and J ends lost 1 base and 1 base respectively, with 11 bases between them.

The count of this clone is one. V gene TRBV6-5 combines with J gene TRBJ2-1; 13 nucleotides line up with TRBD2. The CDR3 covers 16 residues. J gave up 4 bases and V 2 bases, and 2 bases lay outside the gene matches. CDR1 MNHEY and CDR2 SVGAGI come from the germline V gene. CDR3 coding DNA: TGTGCCAGCAGTTACGAGGGACTAGCGGGGTACAATGAGCAGTTCTTC. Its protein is CASSYEGLAGYNEQFF.

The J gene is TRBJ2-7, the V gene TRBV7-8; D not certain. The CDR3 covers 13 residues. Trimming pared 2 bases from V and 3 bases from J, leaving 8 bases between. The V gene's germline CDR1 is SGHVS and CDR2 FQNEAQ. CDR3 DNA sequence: TGTGCCAGCAGCTTAATCGAACACTACGAGCAGTACTTC. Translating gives CASSLIEHYEQYF.

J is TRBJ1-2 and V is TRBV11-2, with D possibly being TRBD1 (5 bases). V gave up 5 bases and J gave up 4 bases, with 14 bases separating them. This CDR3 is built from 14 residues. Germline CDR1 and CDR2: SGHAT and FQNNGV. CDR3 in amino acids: CASSGRGRGYGYTF. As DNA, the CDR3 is TGTGCCAGCAGCGGCCGGGGCCGAGGCTATGGCTACACCTTC.

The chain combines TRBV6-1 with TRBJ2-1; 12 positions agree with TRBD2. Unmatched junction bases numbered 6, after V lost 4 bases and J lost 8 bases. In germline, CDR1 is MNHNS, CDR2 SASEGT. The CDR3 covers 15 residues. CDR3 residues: CASSVTSGSVDEQFF. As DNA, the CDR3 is TGTGCCAGCAGTGTGACTAGCGGGAGTGTCGATGAGCAGTTCTTC.

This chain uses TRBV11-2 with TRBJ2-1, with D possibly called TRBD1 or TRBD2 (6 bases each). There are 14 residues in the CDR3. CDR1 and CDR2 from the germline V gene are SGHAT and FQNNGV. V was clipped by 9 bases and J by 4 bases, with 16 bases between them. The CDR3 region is CASRMGGPYNEQFF. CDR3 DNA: TGTGCCAGTAGGATGGGGGGCCCGTACAATGAGCAGTTCTTC.

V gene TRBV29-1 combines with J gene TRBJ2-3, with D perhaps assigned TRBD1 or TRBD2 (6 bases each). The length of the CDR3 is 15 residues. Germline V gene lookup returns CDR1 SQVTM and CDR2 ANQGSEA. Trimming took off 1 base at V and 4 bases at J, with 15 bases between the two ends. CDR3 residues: CSVEGGSGAADTQYF. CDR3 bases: TGCAGCGTTGAAGGAGGGTCGGGGGCGGCAGATACGCAGTATTTT.

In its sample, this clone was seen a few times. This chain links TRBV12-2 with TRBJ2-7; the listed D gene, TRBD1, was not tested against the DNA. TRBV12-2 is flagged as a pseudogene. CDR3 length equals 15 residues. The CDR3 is CASRSCRDRVYEQYF. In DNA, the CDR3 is TGTGCAAGTCGCTCGTGCCGGGACAGGGTGTACGAGCAGTACTTC.

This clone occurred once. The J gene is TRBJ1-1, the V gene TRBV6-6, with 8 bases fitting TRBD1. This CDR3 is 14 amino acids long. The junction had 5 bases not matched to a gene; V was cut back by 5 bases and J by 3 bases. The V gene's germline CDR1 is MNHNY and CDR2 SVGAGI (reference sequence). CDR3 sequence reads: CASSRLTGDTEAFF. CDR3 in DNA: TGTGCCAGCAGTCGGCTGACAGGGGACACTGAAGCTTTCTTT.

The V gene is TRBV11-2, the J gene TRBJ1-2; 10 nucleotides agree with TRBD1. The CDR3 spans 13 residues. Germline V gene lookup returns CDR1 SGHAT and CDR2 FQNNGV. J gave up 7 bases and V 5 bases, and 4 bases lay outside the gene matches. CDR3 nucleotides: TGTGCCAGCAGCACCCGGGACAGGGGTGGCTACACCTTC. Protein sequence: CASSTRDRGGYTF.

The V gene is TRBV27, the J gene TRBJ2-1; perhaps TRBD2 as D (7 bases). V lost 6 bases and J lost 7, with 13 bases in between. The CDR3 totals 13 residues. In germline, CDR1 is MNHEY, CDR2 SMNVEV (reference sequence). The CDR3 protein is CASRRGGPNEQFF. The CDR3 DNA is TGTGCCAGCAGGAGGGGGGGCCCTAATGAGCAGTTCTTC.

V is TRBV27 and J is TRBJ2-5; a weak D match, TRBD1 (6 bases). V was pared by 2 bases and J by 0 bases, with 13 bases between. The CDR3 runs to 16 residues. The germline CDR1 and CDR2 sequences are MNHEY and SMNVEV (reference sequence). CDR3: CASSLIFRDNQETQYF. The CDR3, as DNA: TGTGCCAGCAGTTTAATTTTCCGGGACAACCAAGAGACCCAGTACTTC.

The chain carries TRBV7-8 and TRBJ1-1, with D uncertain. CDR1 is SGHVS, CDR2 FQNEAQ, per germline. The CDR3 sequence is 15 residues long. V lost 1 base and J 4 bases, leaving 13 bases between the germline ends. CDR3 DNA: TGTGCCAGCAGCTTAGGAAAACCCCGGGGCACTGAAGCTTTCTTT. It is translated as CASSLGKPRGTEAFF.

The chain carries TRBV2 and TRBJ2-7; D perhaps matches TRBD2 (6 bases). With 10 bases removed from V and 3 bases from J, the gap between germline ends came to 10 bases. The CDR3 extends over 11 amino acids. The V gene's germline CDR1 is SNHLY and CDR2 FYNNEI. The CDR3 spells CATRRGYEQYF. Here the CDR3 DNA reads TGTGCCACCCGGAGGGGCTACGAGCAGTACTTC.

In nucleotides, the CDR3 is TGTGCAAGTCGCTTAAACCCCCGGGCCACGAACACCGGGGAGCTGTTTTTT. Translation: CASRLNPRATNTGELFF. The V call is TRBV12-2, the J call TRBJ2-2. TRBV12-2 is shown as a pseudogene. This CDR3 region has 17 residues.